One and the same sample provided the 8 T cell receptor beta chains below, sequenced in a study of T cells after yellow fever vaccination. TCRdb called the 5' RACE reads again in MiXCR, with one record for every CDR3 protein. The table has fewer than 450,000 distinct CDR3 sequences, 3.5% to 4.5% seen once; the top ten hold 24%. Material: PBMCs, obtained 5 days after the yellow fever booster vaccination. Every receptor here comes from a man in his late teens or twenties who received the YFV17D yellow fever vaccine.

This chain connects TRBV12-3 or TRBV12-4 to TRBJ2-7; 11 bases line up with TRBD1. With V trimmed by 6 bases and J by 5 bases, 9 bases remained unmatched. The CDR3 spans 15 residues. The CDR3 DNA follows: TGTGCCAGCAGACAAGGACAGGGGGCAATTAACGAGCAGTACTTC. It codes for CASRQGQGAINEQYF.

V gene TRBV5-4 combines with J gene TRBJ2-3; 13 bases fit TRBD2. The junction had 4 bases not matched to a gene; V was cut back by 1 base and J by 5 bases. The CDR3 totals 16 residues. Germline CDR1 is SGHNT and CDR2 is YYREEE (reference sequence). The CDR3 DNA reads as TGTGCCAGCAGCTTGAAACTAGCGGGGGGGCAAGATACGCAGTATTTT. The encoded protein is CASSLKLAGGQDTQYF.

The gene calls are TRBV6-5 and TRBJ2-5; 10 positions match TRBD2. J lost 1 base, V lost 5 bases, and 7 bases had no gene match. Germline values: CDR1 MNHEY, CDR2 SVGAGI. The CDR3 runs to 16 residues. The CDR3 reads CASSPRTSGTQETQYF. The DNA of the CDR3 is TGTGCCAGCAGTCCCCGGACTAGCGGAACCCAAGAGACCCAGTACTTC.

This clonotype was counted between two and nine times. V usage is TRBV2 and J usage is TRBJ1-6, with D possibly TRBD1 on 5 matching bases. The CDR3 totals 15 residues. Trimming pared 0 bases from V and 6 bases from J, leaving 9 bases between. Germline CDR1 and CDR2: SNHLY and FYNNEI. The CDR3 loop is CASSEASGGNSPLHF. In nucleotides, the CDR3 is TGTGCCAGCAGTGAAGCGTCGGGGGGTAATTCACCCCTCCACTTT.

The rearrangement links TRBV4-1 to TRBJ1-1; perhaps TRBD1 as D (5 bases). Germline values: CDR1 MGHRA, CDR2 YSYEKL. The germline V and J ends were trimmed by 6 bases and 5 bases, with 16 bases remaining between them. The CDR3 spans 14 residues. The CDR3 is CASRGFLKGTEAFF. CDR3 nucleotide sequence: TGCGCCAGCAGGGGGTTTCTGAAGGGGACTGAAGCTTTCTTT.

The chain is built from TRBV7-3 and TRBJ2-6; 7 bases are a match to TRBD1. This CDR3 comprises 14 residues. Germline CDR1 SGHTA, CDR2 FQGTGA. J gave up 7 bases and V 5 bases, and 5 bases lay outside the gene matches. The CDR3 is CASSLGTAANVLTF. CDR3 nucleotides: TGTGCCAGCAGCCTCGGGACAGCAGCCAACGTCCTGACTTTC.

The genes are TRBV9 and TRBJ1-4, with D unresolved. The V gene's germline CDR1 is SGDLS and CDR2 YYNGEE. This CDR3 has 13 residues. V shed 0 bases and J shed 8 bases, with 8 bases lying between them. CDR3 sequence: CASSVGAREKLFF. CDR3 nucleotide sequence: TGTGCCAGCAGCGTAGGTGCCCGCGAAAAACTGTTTTTT.

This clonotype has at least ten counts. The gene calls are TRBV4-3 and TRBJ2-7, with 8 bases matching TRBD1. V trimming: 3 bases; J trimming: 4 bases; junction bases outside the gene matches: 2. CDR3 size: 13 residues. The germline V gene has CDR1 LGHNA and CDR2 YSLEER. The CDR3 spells CASSQGQEYEQYF. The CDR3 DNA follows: TGCGCCAGCAGCCAGGGACAGGAATACGAGCAGTACTTC.